The rows below give T cell receptor beta chains drawn from one sample of a study of T cells after posttransplantation cyclophosphamide. Data came from immunoSEQ multiplex PCR; TCRdb stores just in-frame clones and leaves some out. This table holds approximately 21,000 clones, about 98% found once. The specimen sequenced was naive CD8+ T cells sorted from PBMCs. These receptors were taken from a man in his forties in good health, CMV-negative, and a related stem cell transplant donor. CDR3s include the opening cysteine and the closing phenylalanine or tryptophan. The D gene is left open where the match is weak. Clone size is stated in some rows and not others, as once, few, many or a class when expanded.

>NA|NA|TRBJ2-7|TRBV5-1
TGCGCCAGCAGCTTCAGGGGAACTCTTAACGAGCAGTACTTC
CASSFRGTLNEQYF
>once|TRBD2|TRBJ2-1|TRBV19
TGTGCCAGTAGTATAACTAGCGGAGCCTACAATGAGCAGTTCTTC
CASSITSGAYNEQFF
>NA|NA|TRBJ2-2|TRBV30
TGTGCCTGGAGTGAGGGGCTAGTGATTTACTCCGGGGAGCTGTTTTTT
CAWSEGLVIYSGELFF
>NA|NA|TRBJ2-7|TRBV6-5
TGTGCCAGCAGTTACTCTAACGGGGACATGGACGAGCAGTACTTC
CASSYSNGDMDEQYF
>NA|TRBD1|TRBJ1-2|TRBV11-2
TGTGCCAGCAGCGAGATGTCCGGGACAGGGAGTGGCTACACCTTC
CASSEMSGTGSGYTF
>NA|TRBD1|TRBJ1-5|TRBV6-5
TGTGCCAGCAGTTACTCGAGCGACAGGGGCAATCAGCCCCAGCATTTT
CASSYSSDRGNQPQHF
>NA|NA|TRBJ2-7|TRBV6-1
TGTGCCAGCAGCCGGACAGAAAACTACGAGCAGTACTTC
CASSRTENYEQYF
>NA|NA|TRBJ2-7|TRBV29-1
TGCAGCGTTGAAGGGGAGGACACTCCGAACTCCTACGAGCAGTACTTC
CSVEGEDTPNSYEQYF
>NA|NA|TRBJ1-1|TRBV6-6
TGTGCCAGCAGTTACGGAGCAGCTTTCTTT
CASSYGAAFF
>NA|TRBD2|TRBJ2-1|TRBV11-3
TGTGCCAGCAGCTTAGACGGCGGGAGCTCCTACAATGAGCAGTTCTTC
CASSLDGGSSYNEQFF